One and the same sample provided the 32 T cell receptor beta chains below, sequenced in a study of cytomegalovirus exposure and HLA in healthy donors. Researchers ran the PCR with 60 Vbeta and 13 Jbeta primers. Measured with immunoSEQ multiplex PCR; TCRdb has only the in-frame clones, and not every one. The table shows about 130,000 clones, with 74% occurring only once. The sequenced sample was PBMCs. The source of these receptors is a middle-aged man in good health and CMV-seropositive.

The chain has TRBV6-5 and TRBJ2-7; TRBD1 agrees at 10 bases. J was trimmed by 3 bases and V by 6 bases; bases with no gene match: 8. Germline-derived CDR1 and CDR2 are MNHEY and SVGAGI. This CDR3 has 15 amino acids. The CDR3 region has the DNA TGTGCCAGCAGCACCCCCGGGACAGGGGACTACGAGCAGTACTTC. It specifies CASSTPGTGDYEQYF.

This clone has only one observation. V and J are TRBV5-1 and TRBJ1-1; D is unresolved. The V gene's germline CDR1 is SGHRS and CDR2 YFSETQ. CDR3 size: 11 residues. V was cut by 3 bases and J by 7 bases, with 7 bases left in between. The CDR3 region has the DNA TGCGCCAGCAGCTCCGGTTATGAAGCTTTCTTT. It codes for CASSSGYEAFF.

The chain links TRBV7-6 to TRBJ2-1, with no clear D. The CDR3 runs 16 residues. Trimming shortened V by 3 bases and J by 4 bases, and 16 bases separated the two germline ends. Germline V gives CDR1 SGHVS, CDR2 FNYEAQ. CDR3 in DNA: TGTGCCAGCAGCTTCCTGGCTGGCGGTGAATACAATGAGCAGTTCTTC. Translating it yields CASSFLAGGEYNEQFF.

This chain links TRBV10-2 with TRBJ2-1; TRBD2 aligns across 10 bases. Germline assignment: CDR1 WSHSY and CDR2 SAAADI. This CDR3 has 16 residues. Losses at the gene ends were 2 bases for V and 9 bases for J; bases not matched to a gene: 10. The CDR3 coding sequence is TGCGCCAGCAGTGAGGGAGCGGGAGGGCTTAGTGGTGAGCAGTTCTTC. This gives the protein CASSEGAGGLSGEQFF.

This chain joins TRBV28 and TRBJ2-7; 8 nucleotides agree with TRBD2. This CDR3 comprises 15 residues. Germline V gene lookup returns CDR1 MDHEN and CDR2 SYDVKM. V lost 8 bases, J lost 3 bases, and 12 bases stayed unmatched. The CDR3 loop reads CASALGLAGVYEQYF. CDR3 in DNA: TGTGCCAGCGCCCTTGGGCTAGCGGGCGTCTACGAGCAGTACTTC.

In its sample, this clone was seen a few times. This chain uses TRBV6-5 with TRBJ1-5; D is unclear. The CDR3 contains 12 residues. V was cut by 4 bases and J by 5 bases, with 6 bases left in between. Germline V gene sequence: CDR1 MNHEY, CDR2 SVGAGI. The CDR3 loop reads CASSLTYQPQHF. For the CDR3, the DNA is TGTGCCAGCAGTTTGACTTATCAGCCCCAGCATTTT.

Of note for this clone: Other DNA variants within this sample encode the same CDR3. The rearrangement joins TRBV5-4 to TRBJ1-1; D is undetermined. Per germline, CDR1 SGHNT and CDR2 YYREEE (reference sequence). Deletions cut 2 bases from V and 1 base from J, with 6 bases between. This CDR3 contains 13 residues. CDR3 bases: TGTGCCAGCAGCTTTGGCGGGAACACTGAAGCTTTCTTT. It specifies CASSFGGNTEAFF.

The chain employs TRBV5-6 and TRBJ1-1, with TRBD1 identical over 7 bases. After removal of 2 bases from V and 11 bases from J, the junction contained 9 bases not matched to a gene. This CDR3 has 13 amino acids. Germline V gene sequence: CDR1 SGHDT, CDR2 YYEEEE. The CDR3 coding sequence is TGTGCCAGCAGCTTTGGACAGGACCCGGGTGCTTTCTTT. It translates to CASSFGQDPGAFF.

In its sample, this clone was seen a few times. V and J are TRBV10-3 and TRBJ2-5; 10 bases agree with TRBD2. Looked up from germline, CDR1 is ENHRY and CDR2 is SYGVKD. CDR3 length: 13 residues. The trim removed 6 bases at V and 5 bases at J, leaving 3 bases unmatched. This chain's CDR3 is CAIRSGGDETQYF. For the CDR3, the DNA is TGTGCCATCAGGAGCGGGGGGGACGAGACCCAGTACTTC.

This clone has a handful of counts. This rearrangement joins TRBV30 to TRBJ2-7; TRBD2 matches 9 bases. V lost 0 bases, J lost 4 bases, and 13 bases stayed unmatched. Germline values: CDR1 GTSNPN, CDR2 SVGIG (reference sequence). CDR3 length: 17 residues. CDR3 coding DNA: TGTGCCTGGAGTGTTGGGGGCGGGGGGACTAGCAGATACGAGCAGTACTTC. It codes for CAWSVGGGGTSRYEQYF. Variable domain in full (rest from reference TRBV30 and TRBJ2-7): SQTIHQWPATLVQPVGSPLSLECTVEGTSNPNLYWYRQAAGRGLQLLFYSVGIGQISSEVPQNLSASRPQDRQFILSSKKLLLSDSGFYLCAWSVGGGGTSRYEQYFGPGTRLTVT.

This clone has just a few counts. This chain joins TRBV5-4 and TRBJ2-5; 7 nucleotides agree with TRBD1. Germline CDR1 reads SGHNT; CDR2 reads YYREEE (reference sequence). The CDR3 consists of 14 residues. J lost 2 bases, V lost 3 bases, and 4 bases had no gene match. CDR3 in amino acids: CASSWGQLQETQYF. The CDR3 DNA reads TGTGCCAGCAGCTGGGGACAGCTGCAAGAGACCCAGTACTTC. Full variable domain (remainder filled in from reference TRBV5-4 and TRBJ2-5): ETGVTQSPTHLIKTRGQQVTLRCSSQSGHNTVSWYQQALGQGPQFIFQYYREEENGRGNFPPRFSGLQFPNYSSELNVNALELDDSALYLCASSWGQLQETQYFGPGTRLLVL.

This clone appeared once. The CDR3 loop reads CASSLQGYEQYF. CDR3 nucleotides: TGCGCCAGCAGCTTACAGGGGTACGAGCAGTACTTC. The V gene is TRBV5-1, the J gene TRBJ2-7; 7 nucleotides match TRBD1. J was trimmed by 4 bases and V by 2 bases; bases with no gene match: 0. Germline V gives CDR1 SGHRS, CDR2 YFSETQ. The CDR3 runs 12 residues. Full variable domain (outside the CDR3, taken from reference TRBV5-1 and TRBJ2-7): KAGVTQTPRYLIKTRGQQVTLSCSPISGHRSVSWYQQTPGQGLQFLFEYFSETQRNKGNFPGRFSGRQFSNSRSEMNVSTLELGDSALYLCASSLQGYEQYFGPGTRLTVT.

The chain has TRBV28 and TRBJ2-2; 7 bases are shared with TRBD1. The germline gives CDR1 MDHEN, CDR2 SYDVKM. Trimming took 6 bases from V and 6 from J; bases not matched to a gene: 10. The CDR3 runs 15 residues. The CDR3 sequence: CASSPPKGAAGELFF. The CDR3 DNA reads as TGTGCCAGCAGCCCACCGAAGGGGGCGGCCGGGGAGCTGTTTTTT.

This chain connects TRBV19 to TRBJ2-2; 8 bases line up with TRBD1. Germline values: CDR1 LNHDA, CDR2 SQIVND (reference sequence). With 5 bases clipped from V and 7 bases from J, the junction kept 6 bases outside the gene matches. The CDR3 runs 14 residues. CDR3: CASSLDRARGELFF. The CDR3 coding sequence is TGTGCCAGTAGTTTGGACAGGGCGCGCGGGGAGCTGTTTTTT.

CDR3: CASSDDLRGMQETQYF. The CDR3, as DNA: TGTGCCAGCAGTGATGACCTACGGGGGATGCAAGAGACCCAGTACTTC. The gene calls are TRBV2 and TRBJ2-5, with D maybe TRBD2 (6 bases). Trimming cost V 3 bases and J 2 bases, with 16 bases left between them. The CDR3 sequence is 16 residues long. The germline V gene encodes CDR1 SNHLY and CDR2 FYNNEI.

The chain has TRBV28 and TRBJ1-4; no firm D call. The germline CDR1 and CDR2 sequences are MDHEN and SYDVKM. The CDR3 is 14 residues long. V lost 6 bases to trimming and J lost 3 bases, with 11 bases between them. CDR3 DNA sequence: TGTGCCAGCAGGAGTCATGCGGCTAATGAAAAACTGTTTTTT. Translated: CASRSHAANEKLFF.

This clone has only a few counts. The CDR3: CASSPRFPGDKLFF. The DNA of the CDR3 is TGTGCCAGCAGCCCCCGGTTCCCGGGGGATAAACTGTTTTTT. This chain links TRBV7-8 with TRBJ1-4, with D perhaps matching TRBD1 (5 bases). Looked up from germline, CDR1 is SGHVS and CDR2 is FQNEAQ. The CDR3 consists of 14 residues. Trimming took off 5 bases at V and 11 bases at J, with 18 bases between the two ends.

The gene calls are TRBV19 and TRBJ1-1, with D perhaps matching TRBD1 (6 bases). Germline values: CDR1 LNHDA, CDR2 SQIVND (reference sequence). V was clipped by 3 bases and J by 4 bases, with 21 bases between them. CDR3 size: 17 residues. CDR3 sequence (DNA): TGTGCCAGTAGTATCAGGGTCGGTAGGCAGGGGAGCACTGAAGCTTTCTTT. Amino acid sequence: CASSIRVGRQGSTEAFF.

The J gene is TRBJ1-6, the V gene TRBV5-4; D perhaps matches TRBD1 (5 bases). The CDR3 covers 14 residues. With 0 bases removed from V and 7 bases from J, the gap between germline ends came to 8 bases. Per germline, CDR1 SGHNT and CDR2 YYREEE (reference sequence). CDR3 residues: CASSLDRQNSPLHF. The DNA for the CDR3 is TGTGCCAGCAGCTTGGACAGGCAGAATTCACCCCTCCACTTT. The complete variable domain, with remaining parts taken from reference TRBV5-4 and TRBJ1-6, reads ETGVTQSPTHLIKTRGQQVTLRCSSQSGHNTVSWYQQALGQGPQFIFQYYREEENGRGNFPPRFSGLQFPNYSSELNVNALELDDSALYLCASSLDRQNSPLHFGNGTRLTVT.

This chain uses TRBV7-8 with TRBJ1-2; maybe TRBD1 (6 bases). The germline V gene encodes CDR1 SGHVS and CDR2 FQNEAQ. V lost 1 base to trimming and J lost 0 bases, with 15 bases between them. The CDR3 runs 17 residues. The CDR3 DNA sequence: TGTGCCAGCAGCTTAGGATGGGGGGGCTTGGCTAACTATGGCTACACCTTC. Its protein is CASSLGWGGLANYGYTF.

This clone was recorded a few times. The chain carries TRBV5-1 and TRBJ1-2, with 10 bases matching TRBD1. V dropped 1 base and J dropped 6; count of bases not matched to a gene: 6. Germline V gene sequence: CDR1 SGHRS, CDR2 YFSETQ. The CDR3 has 15 amino acids. The CDR3, as DNA: TGCGCCAGCAGCTTGCGGGGACAGGGGTTCGATGGCTACACCTTC. Translating gives CASSLRGQGFDGYTF.

This chain uses TRBV6-5 with TRBJ1-3; 8 nucleotides align to TRBD1. The CDR3 is 15 amino acids. CDR1 is MNHEY, CDR2 SVGAGI, per germline. V lost 2 bases to trimming and J lost 3 bases; unmatched junction nucleotides: 3. The CDR3 spells CASSYQGAVGNTIYF. CDR3 sequence (DNA): TGTGCCAGCAGTTACCAGGGGGCCGTTGGAAACACCATATATTTT.

The V call is TRBV5-1, the J call TRBJ1-2, with 9 bases aligning to TRBD1. The junction had 7 bases not matched to a gene; V was cut back by 3 bases and J by 4 bases. Germline V lookup: CDR1 SGHRS, CDR2 YFSETQ. The CDR3 is 15 amino acids. The CDR3 DNA is TGCGCCAGCAGCTCCCCGACAGGGGGTTCCTATGGCTACACCTTC. As protein: CASSSPTGGSYGYTF.

V is TRBV6-7 and J is TRBJ2-1; D remains unclear. TRBV6-7 is an ORF, and what it does is uncertain. The CDR3 spans 20 residues. Trimming left V 7 bases short and J 0 bases short, with 28 bases between. The CDR3: CASTHTRDRPSGSSYNEQFF. DNA of the CDR3: TGTGCCAGCACCCACACCAGAGACCGACCTAGTGGCAGCTCCTACAATGAGCAGTTCTTC.

This clone was seen a handful of times. This chain links TRBV20-1 with TRBJ1-1; possible D gene TRBD1, 5 bases. The CDR3 spans 11 residues. From germline, CDR1 is DFQATT and CDR2 SNEGSKA (reference sequence). Trimming stripped 5 bases from V and 4 bases from J, with 8 bases between. CDR3 sequence reads: CSAWGGTEAFF. The DNA of the CDR3 is TGCAGTGCTTGGGGGGGCACTGAAGCTTTCTTT.

The V gene is TRBV27, the J gene TRBJ1-1; D not resolved. CDR3 length: 15 amino acids. In germline, CDR1 is MNHEY, CDR2 SMNVEV (reference sequence). The V gene lost 5 bases and the J gene lost 3 bases, with 16 bases spanning the gap. This CDR3 reads CASSPYAGSYTEAFF. CDR3 bases: TGTGCCAGCAGTCCATACGCCGGGAGTTACACTGAAGCTTTCTTT.

This chain uses TRBV5-5 with TRBJ2-7; D might be TRBD2 (6 bases). Trimming pared 1 base from V and 8 bases from J, leaving 16 bases between. This CDR3 has 14 residues. Germline CDR1 and CDR2: SGHKS and YYEKEE (reference sequence). DNA of the CDR3: TGTGCCAGCAGCTTGAGCGGGCAGAATGAAAAGCAGTACTTC. Translation gives CASSLSGQNEKQYF.

The sample holds one count of this clone. The V and J genes are TRBV7-9 and TRBJ2-3, with unresolved D. Germline values: CDR1 SEHNR, CDR2 FQNEAQ (reference sequence). The CDR3 has 13 residues. V shed 5 bases and J shed 4 bases, with 10 bases lying between them. DNA for the CDR3: TGTGCCAGCAGCCCGATTAGCCCAGATACGCAGTATTTT. Its translation is CASSPISPDTQYF.

This clone showed up just a few times. This chain uses TRBV4-1 with TRBJ2-3, with D perhaps TRBD2 (5 bases). V was shortened by 2 bases and J by 1 base, with 13 bases between the two germline ends. The CDR3 length is 16 residues. Per germline, CDR1 MGHRA and CDR2 YSYEKL. The CDR3 DNA sequence: TGCGCCAGCAGCCAAACTAGGGCGGAACGCACAGATACGCAGTATTTT. Protein sequence: CASSQTRAERTDTQYF.

This chain links TRBV9 with TRBJ2-5, with TRBD2 matching 7 bases. This CDR3 has 15 residues. V shed 4 bases and J 5 bases; nucleotides not matched to a gene: 11. Germline assignment: CDR1 SGDLS and CDR2 YYNGEE. The CDR3 region has the DNA TGTGCCAGCAGCTTCGGACTAGATGCCCTGGAGACCCAGTACTTC. It codes for CASSFGLDALETQYF.

The V and J genes are TRBV7-2 and TRBJ2-3, with 9 bases that match TRBD2. Germline V gene data show CDR1 as SGHTA and CDR2 as FQGNSA. V trimming: 3 bases; J trimming: 6 bases; junction bases outside the gene matches: 10. The CDR3 is 16 amino acids. This CDR3 is CASSFSGGRRGDTQYF. The CDR3, as DNA: TGTGCCAGCAGCTTTAGCGGGGGCCGGAGGGGGGATACGCAGTATTTT.

The chain links TRBV28 to TRBJ2-1; 7 bases are shared with TRBD1. The length of the CDR3 is 16 residues. With 6 bases clipped from V and 4 bases from J, the junction kept 12 bases outside the gene matches. Looked up from germline, CDR1 is MDHEN and CDR2 is SYDVKM. The CDR3 nucleotides read TGTGCCAGCAGAGAACTCCGGGACAGTAGATACAATGAGCAGTTCTTC. It translates to CASRELRDSRYNEQFF.